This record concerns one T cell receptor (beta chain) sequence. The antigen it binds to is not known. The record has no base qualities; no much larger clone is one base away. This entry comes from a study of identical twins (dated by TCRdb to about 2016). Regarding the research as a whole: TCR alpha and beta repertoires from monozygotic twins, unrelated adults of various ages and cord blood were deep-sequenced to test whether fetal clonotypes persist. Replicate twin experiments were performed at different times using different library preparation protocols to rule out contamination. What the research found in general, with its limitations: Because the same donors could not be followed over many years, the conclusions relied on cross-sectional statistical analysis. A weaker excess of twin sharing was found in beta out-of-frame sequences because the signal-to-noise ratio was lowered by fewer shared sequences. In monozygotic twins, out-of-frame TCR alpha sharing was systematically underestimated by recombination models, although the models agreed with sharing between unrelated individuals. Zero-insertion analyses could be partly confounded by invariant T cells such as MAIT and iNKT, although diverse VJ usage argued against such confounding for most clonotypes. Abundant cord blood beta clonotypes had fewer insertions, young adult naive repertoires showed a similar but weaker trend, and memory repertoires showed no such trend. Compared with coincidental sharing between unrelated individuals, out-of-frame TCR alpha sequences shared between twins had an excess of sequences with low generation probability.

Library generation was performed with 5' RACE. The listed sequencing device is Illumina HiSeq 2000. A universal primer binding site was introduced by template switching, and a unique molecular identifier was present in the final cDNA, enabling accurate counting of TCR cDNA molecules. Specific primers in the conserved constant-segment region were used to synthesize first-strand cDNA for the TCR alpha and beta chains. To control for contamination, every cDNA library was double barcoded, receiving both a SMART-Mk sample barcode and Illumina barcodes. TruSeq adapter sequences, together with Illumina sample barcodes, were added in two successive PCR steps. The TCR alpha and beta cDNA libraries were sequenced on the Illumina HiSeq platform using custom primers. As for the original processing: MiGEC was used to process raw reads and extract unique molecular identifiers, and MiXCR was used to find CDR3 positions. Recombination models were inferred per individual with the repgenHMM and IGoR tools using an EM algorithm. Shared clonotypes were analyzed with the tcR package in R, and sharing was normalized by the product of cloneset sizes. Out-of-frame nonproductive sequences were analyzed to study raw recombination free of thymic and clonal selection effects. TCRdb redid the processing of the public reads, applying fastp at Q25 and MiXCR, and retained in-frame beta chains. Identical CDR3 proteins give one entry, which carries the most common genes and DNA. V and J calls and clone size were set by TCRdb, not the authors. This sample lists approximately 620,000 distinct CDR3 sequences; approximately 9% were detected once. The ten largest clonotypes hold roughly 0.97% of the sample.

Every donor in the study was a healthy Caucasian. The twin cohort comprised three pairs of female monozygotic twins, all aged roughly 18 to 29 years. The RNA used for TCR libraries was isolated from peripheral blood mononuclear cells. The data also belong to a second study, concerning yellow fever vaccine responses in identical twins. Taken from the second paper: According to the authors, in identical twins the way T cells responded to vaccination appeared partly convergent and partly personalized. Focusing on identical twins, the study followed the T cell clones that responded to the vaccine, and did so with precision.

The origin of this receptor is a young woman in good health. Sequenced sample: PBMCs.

The DNA sequence is given as TGCGCCAGCAGCCAAGCTCTCTGGACCGGGGAGCTGTTTTTT. Translated, it gives CASSQALWTGELFF. Here the chain combines TRBV4-1 and TRBJ2-2; the D gene identity is not certain. The CDR3, cysteine through phenylalanine, is 14 amino acids long. This entry keeps only the CDR3 DNA: 42 bases, framed from base 1. Taken from the germline V gene, the CDR1 and CDR2 loops are MGHRA and YSYEKL. At the junction V is shortened by 1 base and J by 5 bases, with 8 bases in between.